The rows below give T cell receptor beta chains drawn from one sample of a study of T cell changes during pregnancy in multiple sclerosis. The data were produced by immunoSEQ multiplex PCR, yet TCRdb's version contains in-frame clones alone and is incomplete. The data show approximately 100,000 clones, with about 90% seen just once and roughly 0.93% held by the top ten. The specimen comprised peripheral blood, sampled after pregnancy. The receptors shown here come from a female donor with multiple sclerosis, enrolled in a pregnancy study. CDR3s include the opening cysteine and the closing phenylalanine or tryptophan. D genes are given only for firm matches. Not every row has a clone size; where given, it reads once, few, many or a size class.

d_call,v_call,j_call,clone_size,cdr3_nt,cdr3_aa
TRBD2,TRBV5-4,TRBJ2-1,NA,TGTGCCAGCAGCGCGGGGGGGCTCGACAATGAGCAGTTCTTC,CASSAGGLDNEQFF
NA,TRBV19,TRBJ2-2,NA,TGTGCCAGTAGGGGTAGCCCGATGGGGGAGCTGTTTTTT,CASRGSPMGELFF
NA,TRBV5-1,TRBJ1-4,NA,TGCGCCAGCAGCTTAGCGACAGGCTTAAATGAAAAACTGTTTTTT,CASSLATGLNEKLFF
NA,TRBV9,TRBJ2-3,NA,TGTGCCAGCAGCGTAGGGGGGGTAGACACAGATACGCAGTATTTT,CASSVGGVDTDTQYF
NA,TRBV5-4,TRBJ2-5,NA,TGTGCCAGCAGCTTGTCCCCACAGGGCCCCGGTGGGACCCAGTACTTC,CASSLSPQGPGGTQYF
TRBD2,TRBV7-2,TRBJ2-1,NA,TGTGCCAGCAGCTACAGACTAGCGGGATACAATGAGCAGTTCTTC,CASSYRLAGYNEQFF
NA,TRBV11-2,TRBJ1-1,NA,TGTGCCAGCACCGCTCAACGGGGGTCGACTGAAGCTTTCTTT,CASTAQRGSTEAFF
NA,TRBV4-1,TRBJ2-7,NA,TGCGCCAGCAGCCAAGAGCCCAGCGCCTCCTACGAGCAGTACTTC,CASSQEPSASYEQYF
TRBD2,TRBV7-2,TRBJ2-1,NA,TGTGCCAGCCCAAAATCGGGGGGGGCGCTAGCCATCAATGAGCAGTTCTTC,CASPKSGGALAINEQFF
NA,TRBV7-2,TRBJ2-2,once,TGTGCCAGCAGCCACCAGCCGCGGTCAAACACCGGGGAGCTGTTTTTT,CASSHQPRSNTGELFF
TRBD1,TRBV6-5,TRBJ1-6,NA,TGTGCCAGCAGTTACTCCGGGACAGGGTATTCACCCCTCCACTTT,CASSYSGTGYSPLHF
NA,TRBV5-1,TRBJ2-7,NA,TGCGCCAGCAGCCCAGCTGCTGGGGCGAGCTCCTACGAGCAGTACTTC,CASSPAAGASSYEQYF
TRBD1,TRBV18,TRBJ1-3,NA,TGTGCCAGCTCACCACGGACAGGGGAAGATTCCGGAAACACCATATATTTT,CASSPRTGEDSGNTIYF
TRBD1,TRBV18,TRBJ1-2,NA,TGTGCCAGCTCACCAGACAGGGAGACCTATGGCTACACCTTC,CASSPDRETYGYTF
NA,TRBV28,TRBJ2-7,NA,TGTGCCAGCAGTTTCCCAGCGGGTTTCTCCTACGAGCAGTACTTC,CASSFPAGFSYEQYF
NA,TRBV6-6,TRBJ1-1,NA,TGTGCCAGCAGTTACGCGGGGGGGACCAACACTGAAGCTTTCTTT,CASSYAGGTNTEAFF
TRBD2,TRBV25-1,TRBJ2-5,NA,TGTGCCAGCAGTGACGCGACTAGCGGCCAAGAGACCCAGTACTTC,CASSDATSGQETQYF
NA,TRBV6-4,TRBJ2-3,few,TGTGCCAGCAGTGACTCTTTAACAGGGCCCCACACAGATACGCAGTATTTT,CASSDSLTGPHTDTQYF
NA,TRBV5-4,TRBJ2-2,NA,TGTGCCAGCATCAACCAGGATACCGGGGAGCTGTTTTTT,CASINQDTGELFF
NA,TRBV19,TRBJ1-5,NA,TGTGCCAGTAGTCCAGGACTATTCAGGGAGATTCAGCCCCAGCATTTT,CASSPGLFREIQPQHF
TRBD2,TRBV12-5,TRBJ2-2,NA,TGTGCTAGTGGTTCCGCTAGCGGGGGGGCGCCCGACACCGGGGAGCTGTTTTTT,CASGSASGGAPDTGELFF
TRBD2,TRBV19,TRBJ2-1,NA,TGTGCCAGTAGGTCAATGGCTAGCGGGAGGCCTGAGCAGTTCTTC,CASRSMASGRPEQFF
NA,TRBV4-3,TRBJ1-1,NA,TGCGCCAGCAGCCAAGAAGGCAGGGGCGGCACTGAAGCTTTCTTT,CASSQEGRGGTEAFF
NA,TRBV4-2,TRBJ1-1,NA,TGTGCCAGCAGCCAAGAACAGATGAACACTGAAGCTTTCTTT,CASSQEQMNTEAFF
NA,TRBV6-5,TRBJ1-4,NA,TGTGCCAGCAGTGCTCAGGGAGGAAGGGAAAAACTGTTTTTT,CASSAQGGREKLFF
TRBD2,TRBV7-3,TRBJ2-1,NA,TGTGCCAGCAGCTTAAGACCTAGCGGGAGCTTGAATGAGCAGTTCTTC,CASSLRPSGSLNEQFF
NA,TRBV28,TRBJ2-7,NA,TGTGCCAGCGGGAGGACCAGTTACGAGCAGTACTTC,CASGRTSYEQYF
TRBD2,TRBV7-9,TRBJ2-7,NA,TGTGCCAGCAGCGGCTCGGGACTAGCGACGGCAGTCGAGCAGTACTTC,CASSGSGLATAVEQYF
NA,TRBV7-3,TRBJ2-1,NA,TGTGCCAGCAGCCCGCAACTAGAAGGTGAGCAGTTCTTC,CASSPQLEGEQFF
TRBD1,TRBV12-5,TRBJ2-7,NA,TGTGCTAGTACCGGGACAGAATCCTACGAGCAGTACTTC,CASTGTESYEQYF
NA,TRBV7-3,TRBJ2-1,NA,TGTGCCAGCAGCTTCACCGTACTCTCCTACAATGAGCAGTTCTTC,CASSFTVLSYNEQFF
TRBD1,TRBV9,TRBJ1-2,NA,TGTGCCAGCAGCTTATCCACAGGGACAGCTAACTATGGCTACACCTTC,CASSLSTGTANYGYTF
TRBD1,TRBV30,TRBJ1-5,NA,TGTGCCTGGAGTGCGGAGACAGGGCGGAGCAATCAGCCCCAGCATTTT,CAWSAETGRSNQPQHF
TRBD1,TRBV29-1,TRBJ1-2,NA,TGCAGCGCCGGTCAAGGGGGCTCTTCAGCTAACTATGGCTACACCTTC,CSAGQGGSSANYGYTF
TRBD1,TRBV2,TRBJ1-5,NA,TGTGCCAGCAGCGGACAGGGTTGGGGCAATCAGCCCCAGCATTTT,CASSGQGWGNQPQHF
NA,TRBV4-2,TRBJ2-1,NA,TGTGCCAGCAGCTTGTTTTCGGCGGGGAGCTCCTACAATGAGCAGTTCTTC,CASSLFSAGSSYNEQFF
NA,TRBV11-3,TRBJ2-5,once,TGTGCCAGCAGCGCCAGTAGTGGGGGCGGAAAGACCCAGTACTTC,CASSASSGGGKTQYF
NA,TRBV5-8,TRBJ2-2,NA,TGTGCCAGCAGCTTGCCGCGACTAGGAGCCCGGGAGCTGTTTTTT,CASSLPRLGARELFF
TRBD1,TRBV5-4,TRBJ2-6,NA,TGTGCCAGCAGCTTGCAACAGGGGATTGGGGCCAACGTCCTGACTTTC,CASSLQQGIGANVLTF
NA,TRBV7-9,TRBJ2-1,NA,TGTGCCAGCAGCTCCTCCGGGTCAAGCAATGAGCAGTTCTTC,CASSSSGSSNEQFF
TRBD2,TRBV27,TRBJ2-7,NA,TGTGCCAGCAGTGAGGGGGCCGCGGGAGGGCCGGTCTACGAGCAGTACTTC,CASSEGAAGGPVYEQYF
NA,TRBV6-1,TRBJ2-1,NA,TGTGCCAGCAGGGGCTTGGGGAGGTATGAGCAGTTCTTC,CASRGLGRYEQFF
TRBD1,TRBV5-1,TRBJ2-3,NA,TGCGCCAGCAGCGTCGGACAGGGCACAGATACGCAGTATTTT,CASSVGQGTDTQYF
TRBD2,TRBV15,TRBJ2-1,NA,TGTGCCACCAGCGCCGTTTTGGGACTAGCGGGAGTAAACTCCTACAATGAGCAGTTCTTC,CATSAVLGLAGVNSYNEQFF
NA,TRBV5-1,TRBJ2-5,NA,TGCGCCAGCAGCCAGAGGACAAATCAAGAGACCCAGTACTTC,CASSQRTNQETQYF
TRBD2,TRBV29-1,TRBJ2-7,NA,TGCAGCGTGACTAGCGGAACCTACGAGCAGTACTTC,CSVTSGTYEQYF
NA,TRBV20-1,TRBJ1-2,NA,TGCAGTGCCCCGGGTGGGTATGGCTACACCTTC,CSAPGGYGYTF
TRBD1,TRBV9,TRBJ2-6,NA,TGTGCCAGCAGCGGCCCTAGGACAGGGGGTCCTATATCTGGGGCCAACGTCCTGACTTTC,CASSGPRTGGPISGANVLTF
TRBD1,TRBV27,TRBJ2-2,NA,TGTGCCAGCAGTTTGTGGGACAGGACCAACACCGGGGAGCTGTTTTTT,CASSLWDRTNTGELFF
TRBD1,TRBV27,TRBJ1-2,NA,TGTGCCAGCAGTCGGACAGGGGGCATCTACTATGGCTACACCTTC,CASSRTGGIYYGYTF
NA,TRBV28,TRBJ1-1,NA,TGTGCCAGCAGCCTAACTAGAGTAGCTGAAGCTTTCTTT,CASSLTRVAEAFF
NA,TRBV29-1,TRBJ2-3,NA,TGCAGCGGTTCAGTAGACACTAGCACAGATACGCAGTATTTT,CSGSVDTSTDTQYF